Below, 9 T cell receptor beta chains from the same sample are listed, as sequenced in a study of T cell responses to AZD1222 COVID-19 vaccine. Here immunoSEQ multiplex PCR was the method, and the copy in TCRdb shows in-frame clones only, minus some. The sample lists about 210,000 clones, roughly 94% seen once, with approximately 1.7% in the top ten. The specimen comprised peripheral blood, sampled 28 days after the second dose of the MenACWY control vaccine. The receptors come from an adult who received the MenACWY meningococcal vaccine as a control.

The genes are TRBV2 and TRBJ2-3; 12 bases align to TRBD2. Germline V lookup: CDR1 SNHLY, CDR2 FYNNEI. The CDR3 covers 17 residues. V lost 7 bases, J lost 8 bases, and 16 bases stayed unmatched. CDR3 in DNA: TGTGCCAGCACCCCTCCCGAACTAGCGGGAGGTTTGGCTACGCAGTATTTT. Translated: CASTPPELAGGLATQYF.

The V and J genes are TRBV5-1 and TRBJ2-5; TRBD1 aligns across 7 bases. V lost 0 bases and J lost 2; bases outside the gene matches: 7. Germline V gene sequence: CDR1 SGHRS, CDR2 YFSETQ. CDR3 length equals 16 residues. This CDR3 reads CASSLGASGQQETQYF. CDR3 nucleotide sequence: TGCGCCAGCAGCTTGGGGGCTTCGGGACAGCAAGAGACCCAGTACTTC.

The chain couples TRBV6-5 to TRBJ2-7, with D unresolved. The V and J ends lost 0 bases and 7 bases respectively, with 10 bases between them. Germline lookup yields CDR1 MNHEY and CDR2 SVGAGI. The CDR3 loop spans 13 amino acids. The CDR3 sequence is CASSYSILGEQYF. CDR3 coding DNA: TGTGCCAGCAGTTACTCGATTCTAGGGGAGCAGTACTTC.

Concerning this clone itself: Compared with germline, one end of the junction differs, possibly owing to a read error. The chain's CDR3 is CASRQGQGAEAFF. The CDR3 nucleotides read TGTGCCAGCAGACAAGGACAGGGCGCTGAAGCTTTCTTT. V and J are TRBV14 and TRBJ1-1, with 8 bases aligning to TRBD1. This CDR3 has 13 amino acids. CDR1 is SGHDN, CDR2 FVKESK, per germline.

The V call is TRBV28, the J call TRBJ1-5; D is unclear. The CDR3 covers 18 residues. Per germline, CDR1 MDHEN and CDR2 SYDVKM. The germline V and J ends were trimmed by 0 bases and 0 bases, with 15 bases remaining between them. The CDR3 bases are TGTGCCAGCAGTTTATGGGGGTCGGGCGGGGATAGCAATCAGCCCCAGCATTTT. Amino acids: CASSLWGSGGDSNQPQHF.

The gene calls are TRBV6-2 or TRBV6-3 and TRBJ2-3; possibly TRBD2 for D (5 bases). The germline CDR1 and CDR2 sequences are MNHEY and SVGEGT. This CDR3 has 13 amino acids. V lost 2 bases to trimming and J lost 2 bases, with 5 bases between them. Here the CDR3 reads CASSYRDTDTQYF. Written as DNA, the CDR3 is TGTGCCAGCAGTTACCGGGACACAGATACGCAGTATTTT.

The chain carries TRBV7-2 and TRBJ1-2; the D gene is possibly TRBD1 (5 bases). CDR1 SGHTA and CDR2 FQGNSA come from the germline V gene. CDR3 length: 16 amino acids. Between the trimmed V and J ends, which lost 1 base and 4 bases, there was a span of 16 bases. This CDR3 reads CASSLEAGTVGYGYTF. As DNA, the CDR3 is TGTGCCAGCAGCTTAGAGGCCGGGACCGTCGGCTATGGCTACACCTTC.

The CDR3, as DNA: TGTGCCAGCAGCCTAGCGGGGAGCGATACGCAGTATTTT. It specifies CASSLAGSDTQYF. The chain uses TRBV27 and TRBJ2-3, with 9 bases fitting TRBD2. CDR3 length: 13 residues. The V gene end was trimmed by 6 bases and the J gene end by 6 bases; junction bases not matched to a gene: 4. CDR1 is MNHEY and CDR2 is SMNVEV in the germline V gene (reference sequence).

The chain is built from TRBV9 and TRBJ2-2; TRBD1 aligns across 10 bases. Germline V gene sequence: CDR1 SGDLS, CDR2 YYNGEE. The length of the CDR3 is 18 residues. V lost 0 bases to trimming and J lost 3 bases; unmatched junction nucleotides: 8. The chain's CDR3 is CASSVGWGQGTDTGELFF. The DNA of the CDR3 is TGTGCCAGCAGCGTAGGGTGGGGACAGGGGACCGACACCGGGGAGCTGTTTTTT. The full variable domain, rest sourced from reference TRBV9 and TRBJ2-2, is DSGVTQTPKHLITATGQRVTLRCSPRSGDLSVYWYQQSLDQGLQFLIQYYNGEERAKGNILERFSAQQFPDLHSELNLSSLELGDSALYFCASSVGWGQGTDTGELFFGEGSRLTVL.